These T cell receptor beta chains were read from a single sample in a study of T cell changes during pregnancy in multiple sclerosis. The table came from immunoSEQ multiplex PCR; TCRdb's copy has only in-frame clones and leaves some out. The table includes fewer than 25,000 clones, around 86% detected once. Sequenced here: CD4+ T cells from peripheral blood mononuclear cells, sampled in the second trimester of pregnancy. The source is a female donor in good health, enrolled as a control in a pregnancy study. CDR3s include the opening cysteine and the closing phenylalanine or tryptophan. Each record gives: J gene, D gene, V gene, clone size, CDR3 DNA, CDR3 protein. A D gene is named only where the DNA matches it firmly. The listing skips clone size in some rows; elsewhere it reads once, few, many or a size class.

j_call: TRBJ1-3; d_call: -; v_call: TRBV27; clone_size: -; cdr3_nt: TGTGCCAGCAGTGGCGGAGGGGTGAGCTCTGGAAACACCATATATTTT; cdr3_aa: CASSGGGVSSGNTIYF
j_call: TRBJ1-2; d_call: TRBD1; v_call: TRBV29-1; clone_size: -; cdr3_nt: TGCAGCGCCCGGGACAGGGGTAACTATGGCTACACCTTC; cdr3_aa: CSARDRGNYGYTF
j_call: TRBJ2-7; d_call: TRBD2; v_call: TRBV7-3; clone_size: once; cdr3_nt: TGTGCCAGCAGCTTAACGGACGGGGGGGGGTACGAGCAGTACTTC; cdr3_aa: CASSLTDGGGYEQYF
j_call: TRBJ1-3; d_call: -; v_call: TRBV28; clone_size: -; cdr3_nt: TGTGCCAGCAGCGGAGGGGCACCTGGAAACACCATATATTTT; cdr3_aa: CASSGGAPGNTIYF
j_call: TRBJ2-5; d_call: TRBD1; v_call: TRBV5-4; clone_size: -; cdr3_nt: TGTGCCAGCAGCTTGGGACAGGGAGAGACCCAGTACTTC; cdr3_aa: CASSLGQGETQYF
j_call: TRBJ2-3; d_call: -; v_call: TRBV7-8; clone_size: -; cdr3_nt: TGTGCCAGCAGGCTAGGTTTGAGCACAGATACGCAGTATTTT; cdr3_aa: CASRLGLSTDTQYF
j_call: TRBJ2-1; d_call: -; v_call: TRBV28; clone_size: -; cdr3_nt: TGTGCCAGCTCCAGTCTGGAGGACCTTTATCGCAGGCAGTTCTTC; cdr3_aa: CASSSLEDLYRRQFF
j_call: TRBJ2-3; d_call: TRBD1; v_call: TRBV5-1; clone_size: -; cdr3_nt: TGCGCCAGCAGACAGGAAACAGGGGGCGCAACAGATACGCAGTATTTT; cdr3_aa: CASRQETGGATDTQYF
j_call: TRBJ2-3; d_call: -; v_call: TRBV11-3; clone_size: -; cdr3_nt: TGTGCCAGCAGCTTAACAGGGCCTGGTGCGCAGTATTTT; cdr3_aa: CASSLTGPGAQYF
j_call: TRBJ1-2; d_call: -; v_call: TRBV19; clone_size: -; cdr3_nt: TGTGCCAGTAGCCCTCCCGATACAACTAACTATGGCTACACCTTC; cdr3_aa: CASSPPDTTNYGYTF
j_call: TRBJ2-5; d_call: -; v_call: TRBV27; clone_size: -; cdr3_nt: TGTGCCAGCAGCCATCCGGGACTTTCCCAGTACTTC; cdr3_aa: CASSHPGLSQYF
j_call: TRBJ2-2; d_call: -; v_call: TRBV1; clone_size: -; cdr3_nt: TGCACCAGCAGCCAAGGGATTTGGAACGGGGGGGCCTTTGCGAACACCGGGGAGCTGTTTTTT; cdr3_aa: CTSSQGIWNGGAFANTGELFF
j_call: TRBJ2-5; d_call: TRBD1; v_call: TRBV7-2; clone_size: -; cdr3_nt: TGTGCCAGCAGCTCCGTACGGACAGGGGTGGGGGAGACCCAGTACTTC; cdr3_aa: CASSSVRTGVGETQYF
j_call: TRBJ1-5; d_call: TRBD1; v_call: TRBV2; clone_size: -; cdr3_nt: TGTGCCAGCAGTGGGGACAGCCACAATCAGCCCCAGCATTTT; cdr3_aa: CASSGDSHNQPQHF
j_call: TRBJ1-2; d_call: TRBD1; v_call: TRBV25-1; clone_size: -; cdr3_nt: TGTGCCAGCAGTTCACAGGGGGGAGGCTACACCTTC; cdr3_aa: CASSSQGGGYTF
j_call: TRBJ2-3; d_call: TRBD1; v_call: TRBV14; clone_size: -; cdr3_nt: TGTGCCAGCAGCCAGCCGAATCGACAGGGAACAGATACGCAGTATTTT; cdr3_aa: CASSQPNRQGTDTQYF
j_call: TRBJ1-1; d_call: -; v_call: TRBV7-2; clone_size: -; cdr3_nt: TGTGCCAGCAGATTAAGGCGGGTTATGAACACTGAAGCTTTCTTT; cdr3_aa: CASRLRRVMNTEAFF
j_call: TRBJ1-6; d_call: -; v_call: TRBV5-1; clone_size: -; cdr3_nt: TGCGCCAGCAGCTTAACCGACGGCCGGAGATCACCCCTCCACTTT; cdr3_aa: CASSLTDGRRSPLHF
j_call: TRBJ1-4; d_call: TRBD1; v_call: TRBV19; clone_size: -; cdr3_nt: TGTGCCAGTAGTATGGTCAGGGGGCAAGGAGAAAAACTGTTTTTT; cdr3_aa: CASSMVRGQGEKLFF
j_call: TRBJ2-7; d_call: -; v_call: TRBV5-1; clone_size: -; cdr3_nt: TGCGCCAGCAGCTTGGAGGGGGTGGGATACGAGCAGTACTTC; cdr3_aa: CASSLEGVGYEQYF
j_call: TRBJ2-7; d_call: -; v_call: TRBV6-1; clone_size: -; cdr3_nt: TGTGCCAGCAGCCTCAAACGGGGTTACGAGCAGTACTTC; cdr3_aa: CASSLKRGYEQYF
j_call: TRBJ2-1; d_call: -; v_call: TRBV7-3; clone_size: -; cdr3_nt: TGTGCCAGCAGCTACAGGGTCTACAATGAGCAGTTCTTC; cdr3_aa: CASSYRVYNEQFF
j_call: TRBJ2-1; d_call: -; v_call: TRBV29-1; clone_size: few; cdr3_nt: TGCAGCGTTGATAAACAGGGACGGGGATCTGACGTTGAGCAGTTCTTC; cdr3_aa: CSVDKQGRGSDVEQFF
j_call: TRBJ1-2; d_call: TRBD1; v_call: TRBV5-1; clone_size: -; cdr3_nt: TGCGCCAGCAGCCACGGGACAGGGGGACACTATGGCTACACCTTC; cdr3_aa: CASSHGTGGHYGYTF
j_call: TRBJ1-4; d_call: -; v_call: TRBV2; clone_size: -; cdr3_nt: TGTGCCAGCAGTGTCGGGGAGGTGGGTGAAAAACTGTTTTTT; cdr3_aa: CASSVGEVGEKLFF
j_call: TRBJ1-3; d_call: -; v_call: TRBV7-6; clone_size: -; cdr3_nt: TGTGCCAGCAGTTTGGACATGAGAGGAAACACCATATATTTT; cdr3_aa: CASSLDMRGNTIYF
j_call: TRBJ1-1; d_call: -; v_call: TRBV7-6; clone_size: -; cdr3_nt: TGTGCCAGCTTAGCCGGGGACACTGAAGCTTTCTTT; cdr3_aa: CASLAGDTEAFF
j_call: TRBJ2-3; d_call: TRBD2; v_call: TRBV2; clone_size: once; cdr3_nt: TGTGCCAGCAGTGATGATGCGGGGGATAGGGATACGCAGTATTTT; cdr3_aa: CASSDDAGDRDTQYF
j_call: TRBJ2-7; d_call: -; v_call: TRBV6-1; clone_size: -; cdr3_nt: TGTGCCAGCAGTGAAAGGACACTAAAGCGCGAGCAGTACTTC; cdr3_aa: CASSERTLKREQYF
j_call: TRBJ1-5; d_call: TRBD1; v_call: TRBV6-5; clone_size: -; cdr3_nt: TGTGCCAGCAGATCGGACAGGGGATCCAATCAGCCCCAGCATTTT; cdr3_aa: CASRSDRGSNQPQHF
j_call: TRBJ2-1; d_call: TRBD2; v_call: TRBV5-1; clone_size: -; cdr3_nt: TGCGCCAGCAGCTTGGAGGCGGGGGGCTACAATGAGCAGTTCTTC; cdr3_aa: CASSLEAGGYNEQFF
j_call: TRBJ2-1; d_call: TRBD2; v_call: TRBV18; clone_size: -; cdr3_nt: TGTGCCAGCTCACCAGCAGCGGGGGGATCCTACAATGAGCAGTTCTTC; cdr3_aa: CASSPAAGGSYNEQFF
j_call: TRBJ1-1; d_call: -; v_call: TRBV29-1; clone_size: -; cdr3_nt: TGCAGCGCCTCGAGGGCAGGGGTATGGAACACTGAAGCTTTCTTT; cdr3_aa: CSASRAGVWNTEAFF
j_call: TRBJ1-6; d_call: TRBD1; v_call: TRBV4-1; clone_size: few; cdr3_nt: TGCGCCAGCAGCCCGGAGGACAGGAGGAATTCACCCCTCCACTTT; cdr3_aa: CASSPEDRRNSPLHF
j_call: TRBJ1-2; d_call: -; v_call: TRBV19; clone_size: -; cdr3_nt: TGTGCCAGTAGTATCCTGACAGGAGTAAACTATGGCTACACCTTC; cdr3_aa: CASSILTGVNYGYTF
j_call: TRBJ2-1; d_call: TRBD2; v_call: TRBV7-3; clone_size: -; cdr3_nt: TGTGCCAGCAGCTTGGCTAGCGGGGGAGTATACAATGAGCAGTTCTTC; cdr3_aa: CASSLASGGVYNEQFF
j_call: TRBJ1-2; d_call: -; v_call: TRBV2; clone_size: -; cdr3_nt: TGTGCCAGCACCTTCTCGTTGAGGGGGGGACGACGGTTTAACTATGGCTACACCTTC; cdr3_aa: CASTFSLRGGRRFNYGYTF
j_call: TRBJ2-3; d_call: TRBD2; v_call: TRBV30; clone_size: -; cdr3_nt: TGTGCCTGGAGTGGAGCGGGAGAACCAAGCACAGATACGCAGTATTTT; cdr3_aa: CAWSGAGEPSTDTQYF
j_call: TRBJ2-6; d_call: TRBD2; v_call: TRBV10-3; clone_size: -; cdr3_nt: TGTGCCATCAGTGAGCCGGGAGGGGCTTCTGGGGCCAACGTCCTGACTTTC; cdr3_aa: CAISEPGGASGANVLTF
j_call: TRBJ1-3; d_call: -; v_call: TRBV19; clone_size: -; cdr3_nt: TGTGCCAGTAGTATGTTGGCAGGGAAAGCTCTTTCTGGAAACACCATATATTTT; cdr3_aa: CASSMLAGKALSGNTIYF
j_call: TRBJ2-1; d_call: -; v_call: TRBV20-1; clone_size: -; cdr3_nt: TGCAGTGCTCCCTTGTACAATGAGCAGTTCTTC; cdr3_aa: CSAPLYNEQFF
j_call: TRBJ2-6; d_call: TRBD2; v_call: TRBV2; clone_size: -; cdr3_nt: TGTGCCAGCAGTGGGGGGGGGTTGGTTGGGGCCAACGTCCTGACTTTC; cdr3_aa: CASSGGGLVGANVLTF
j_call: TRBJ2-1; d_call: TRBD2; v_call: TRBV19; clone_size: -; cdr3_nt: TGTGCCAGTAGTATTAGCGGGAGCTCCTACAATGAGCAGTTCTTC; cdr3_aa: CASSISGSSYNEQFF
j_call: TRBJ2-7; d_call: TRBD1; v_call: TRBV6-6; clone_size: -; cdr3_nt: TGTGCCAGCAGTTACACGGCAGGGGGCATCTACGAGCAGTACTTC; cdr3_aa: CASSYTAGGIYEQYF
j_call: TRBJ2-5; d_call: TRBD1; v_call: TRBV7-6; clone_size: once; cdr3_nt: TGTGCCAGCAGCATAACCGCCCCAGGGGGTCGGGAGACCCAGTACTTC; cdr3_aa: CASSITAPGGRETQYF
j_call: TRBJ1-3; d_call: -; v_call: TRBV5-1; clone_size: -; cdr3_nt: TGCGCCAGCAGCTTGGACAGCACAAACACCATATATTTT; cdr3_aa: CASSLDSTNTIYF
j_call: TRBJ2-7; d_call: TRBD2; v_call: TRBV5-1; clone_size: -; cdr3_nt: TGCGCCAGCAGCCCGGGTGCGGGGGGGCTTACCTACGAGCAGTACTTC; cdr3_aa: CASSPGAGGLTYEQYF
j_call: TRBJ1-1; d_call: -; v_call: TRBV28; clone_size: -; cdr3_nt: TGTGCCAGCAGTTCCCTTCAGGGGCGCGTCACTGAAGCTTTCTTT; cdr3_aa: CASSSLQGRVTEAFF
j_call: TRBJ2-7; d_call: -; v_call: TRBV10-3; clone_size: once; cdr3_nt: TGTGCCATCAGTGGCTACAGGGACTACGAGCAGTACTTC; cdr3_aa: CAISGYRDYEQYF
j_call: TRBJ1-2; d_call: TRBD1; v_call: TRBV4-1; clone_size: -; cdr3_nt: TGCGCCAGCAGCCGAGGGACAGGGGGCGGGAAGGGCTACACCTTC; cdr3_aa: CASSRGTGGGKGYTF
j_call: TRBJ2-3; d_call: TRBD1; v_call: TRBV30; clone_size: -; cdr3_nt: TGTGCCTGGAGTCAAGGGGACAGTGCAGATACGCAGTATTTT; cdr3_aa: CAWSQGDSADTQYF
j_call: TRBJ2-7; d_call: -; v_call: TRBV21-1; clone_size: few; cdr3_nt: TGTGCCAGCAGCAAAACTGTAACGGGACTATCAACCTACGAGCAGTACTTC; cdr3_aa: CASSKTVTGLSTYEQYF
j_call: TRBJ2-1; d_call: TRBD1; v_call: TRBV27; clone_size: once; cdr3_nt: TGTGCCAGCAGTTCGCTGGGGGACAGGGCTTTTCTTTTTTCCTACAATGAGCAGTTCTTC; cdr3_aa: CASSSLGDRAFLFSYNEQFF
j_call: TRBJ2-3; d_call: TRBD2; v_call: TRBV5-1; clone_size: few; cdr3_nt: TGCGCCAGCAGCTTCCGTGCAGCGGGGATCACAGATACGCAGTATTTT; cdr3_aa: CASSFRAAGITDTQYF
j_call: TRBJ2-7; d_call: -; v_call: TRBV7-2; clone_size: -; cdr3_nt: TGTGCCAGCAGCTCCTTATACGAGCAGTACTTC; cdr3_aa: CASSSLYEQYF
j_call: TRBJ2-7; d_call: TRBD2; v_call: TRBV15; clone_size: once; cdr3_nt: TGTGCCACGAAGCGGGAGGAAGGCACCTACGAGCAGTACTTC; cdr3_aa: CATKREEGTYEQYF
j_call: TRBJ2-7; d_call: -; v_call: TRBV6-6; clone_size: -; cdr3_nt: TGTGCCAGCAGTCAATTGAGGATACACTCCTACGAGCAGTACTTC; cdr3_aa: CASSQLRIHSYEQYF
j_call: TRBJ1-6; d_call: -; v_call: TRBV6-5; clone_size: -; cdr3_nt: TGTGCCAGCAGTTCCTTAACGTCGACAGGCAATTCACCCCTCCACTTT; cdr3_aa: CASSSLTSTGNSPLHF